A selection of T cell receptor beta chains follows, all from one sample in a study of patients and donors after allogeneic stem cell transplantation. One entry per CDR3 protein results from TCRdb running MiXCR on the RT-PCR reads. The data contain about 230,000 distinct CDR3 sequences, approximately 14% of them seen just once; the ten biggest clones take up 11%. Sequenced input: blood, either unsorted or a sorted T cell fraction (not recorded which). These receptors were obtained from a human donor who was either an allogeneic HSCT recipient or a stem cell or donor lymphocyte infusion donor (not recorded which). It is not recorded whose cells these are; they may come from a transplant donor. Both conserved end residues are part of each CDR3. A D gene is named only where the DNA matches it firmly. Clone size, where shown, is once, few, many, or a class for clones that have expanded.

D	V	size	J	CDR3	DNA
.	TRBV27	many	TRBJ2-3	CASSPGTRGDTDTQYF	TGTGCCAGCAGTCCCGGGACCCGAGGCGACACAGATACGCAGTATTTT
.	TRBV30	.	TRBJ2-1	CAWKTAAGADEQFF	TGTGCCTGGAAGACAGCCGCGGGTGCGGATGAGCAGTTCTTC
.	TRBV7-8	.	TRBJ1-6	CASSLQRAAVYNSPLHF	TGTGCCAGCAGCTTACAACGGGCAGCTGTTTATAATTCACCCCTCCACTTT
TRBD2	TRBV9	few	TRBJ2-1	CASSSGLAGGLSYNEQFF	TGTGCCAGCAGCTCAGGACTAGCGGGGGGGCTTAGCTACAATGAGCAGTTCTTC
TRBD1	TRBV7-9	.	TRBJ1-4	CASSSWTGLNEKLFF	TGTGCCAGCAGCTCTTGGACAGGTCTTAATGAAAAACTGTTTTTT
TRBD2	TRBV20-1	.	TRBJ2-1	CSARPLAGGRNEQFF	TGCAGTGCTAGACCACTAGCGGGAGGGAGGAATGAGCAGTTCTTC
TRBD1	TRBV20-1	few	TRBJ2-3	CSASPTGVDTQYF	TGCAGTGCTAGTCCGACAGGGGTGGATACGCAGTATTTT
TRBD2	TRBV6-1	.	TRBJ2-4	CASSDRGDIQYF	TGTGCCAGCAGTGATCGGGGGGACATTCAGTACTTC
TRBD1	TRBV15	many	TRBJ2-3	CATSRDLGQGAGDTQYF	TGTGCCACCAGCAGAGATCTGGGACAGGGGGCTGGAGATACGCAGTATTTT
.	TRBV7-8	few	TRBJ2-5	CASSYIGQRVETQYF	TGTGCCAGCAGCTATATCGGGCAGCGTGTGGAGACCCAGTACTTC
.	TRBV6-5	few	TRBJ1-1	CASSYRGANTEAFF	TGTGCCAGCAGTTACAGGGGGGCGAACACTGAAGCTTTCTTT
.	TRBV11-2	many	TRBJ2-1	CASSSQGGRRSSYNEQFF	TGTGCCAGCAGCTCTCAGGGGGGGCGGAGAAGCTCCTACAATGAGCAGTTCTTC
.	TRBV7-2	.	TRBJ2-5	CASSLRGFQETQYF	TGTGCCAGCAGCTTAAGGGGGTTTCAAGAGACCCAGTACTTC
.	TRBV4-1	.	TRBJ2-7	CASSQVREPYEQYF	TGCGCCAGCAGCCAAGTCCGCGAACCCTACGAGCAGTACTTC
.	TRBV2	.	TRBJ2-6	CASSEMGVGANVLTF	TGTGCCAGCAGTGAAATGGGGGTCGGGGCCAACGTCCTGACTTTC
TRBD1	TRBV5-1	many	TRBJ1-4	CASSLADRDGEKLFF	TGCGCCAGCAGCTTGGCTGACAGGGATGGTGAAAAACTGTTTTTT
TRBD2	TRBV4-3	.	TRBJ2-5	CASSQATSGGPETQYF	TGCGCCAGCAGCCAAGCCACTAGCGGGGGGCCAGAGACCCAGTACTTC
.	TRBV7-2	.	TRBJ2-1	CASSLAPLGHPPNEQFF	TGTGCCAGCAGCTTAGCCCCCTTGGGCCACCCACCCAATGAGCAGTTCTTC
.	TRBV9	many	TRBJ2-3	CASSVGGSTDTQYF	TGTGCCAGCAGCGTGGGGGGAAGCACAGATACGCAGTATTTT
.	TRBV5-1	few	TRBJ2-5	CASSFGAGETQYF	TGCGCCAGCAGCTTCGGAGCTGGAGAGACCCAGTACTTC
.	TRBV12-3/TRBV12-4	.	TRBJ1-5	CASSLTWGQPQHF	TGTGCCAGCAGTTTAACTTGGGGTCAGCCCCAGCATTTT